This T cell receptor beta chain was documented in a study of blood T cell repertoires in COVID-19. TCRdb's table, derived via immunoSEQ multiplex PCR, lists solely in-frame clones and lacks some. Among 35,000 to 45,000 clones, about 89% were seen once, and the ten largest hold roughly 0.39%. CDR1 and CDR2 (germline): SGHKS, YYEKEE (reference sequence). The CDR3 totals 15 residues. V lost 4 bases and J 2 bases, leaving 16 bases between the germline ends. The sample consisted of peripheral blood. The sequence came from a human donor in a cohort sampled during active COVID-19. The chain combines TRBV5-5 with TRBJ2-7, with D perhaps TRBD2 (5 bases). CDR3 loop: CASSLLPRGTYEQYF. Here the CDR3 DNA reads TGTGCCAGCAGCCTTCTTCCCCGGGGAACCTACGAGCAGTACTTC.